This T cell receptor beta chain originates from a study of blood T cell repertoires in COVID-19. With 3 bases clipped from V and 7 bases from J, the junction kept 4 bases outside the gene matches. The germline gives CDR1 GTSNPN, CDR2 SVGIG (reference sequence). The CDR3 contains 13 residues. Per the original data handling: Counts of nucleated cells, estimated from reference gene primer amplification, were obtained. TCRdb's table, derived via immunoSEQ multiplex PCR, lists solely in-frame clones and lacks some. That table is the source of V, J and clone size, and D and trimming were worked out from the DNA. The table records over 150,000 clones, 70% to 90% of them present only once. Patients at the Seattle site were enrolled during active infection and followed longitudinally.

The chain has TRBV30 and TRBJ1-4; 8 nucleotides match TRBD1. This receptor was identified in a man between 60 and 75 years old with COVID-19, enrolled during active disease. What was sequenced was peripheral blood. The CDR3 loop is CAWRAGQGEKLFF. Here the CDR3 DNA reads TGTGCCTGGAGGGCTGGACAGGGTGAAAAACTGTTTTTT.